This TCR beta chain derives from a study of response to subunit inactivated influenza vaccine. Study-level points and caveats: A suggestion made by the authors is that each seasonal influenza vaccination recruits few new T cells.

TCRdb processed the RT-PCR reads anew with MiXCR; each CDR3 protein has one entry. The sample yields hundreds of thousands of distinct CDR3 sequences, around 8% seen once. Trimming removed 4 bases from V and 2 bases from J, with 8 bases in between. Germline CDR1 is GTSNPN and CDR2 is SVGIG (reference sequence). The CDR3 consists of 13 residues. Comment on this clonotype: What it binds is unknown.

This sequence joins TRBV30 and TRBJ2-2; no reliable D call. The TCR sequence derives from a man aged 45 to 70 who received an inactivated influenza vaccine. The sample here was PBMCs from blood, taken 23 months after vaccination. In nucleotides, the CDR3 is TGTGCCTGGACCCGGCTAAACACCGGGGAGCTGTTTTTT. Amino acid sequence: CAWTRLNTGELFF.